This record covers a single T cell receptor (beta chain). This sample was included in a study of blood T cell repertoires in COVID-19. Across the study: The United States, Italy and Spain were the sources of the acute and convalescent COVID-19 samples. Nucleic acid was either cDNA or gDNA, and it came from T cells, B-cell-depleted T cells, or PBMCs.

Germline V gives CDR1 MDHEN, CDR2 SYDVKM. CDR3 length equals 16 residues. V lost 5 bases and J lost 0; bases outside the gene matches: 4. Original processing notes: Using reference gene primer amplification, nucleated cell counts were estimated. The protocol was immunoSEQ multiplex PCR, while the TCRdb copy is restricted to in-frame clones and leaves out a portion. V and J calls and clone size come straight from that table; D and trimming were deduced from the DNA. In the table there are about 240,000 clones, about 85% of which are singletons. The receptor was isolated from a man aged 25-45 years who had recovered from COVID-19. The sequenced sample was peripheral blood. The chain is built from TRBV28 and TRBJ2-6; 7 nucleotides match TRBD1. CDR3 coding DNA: TGTGCCAGCAGTCCGGGACAGCACTCTGGGGCCAACGTCCTGACTTTC. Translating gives CASSPGQHSGANVLTF.